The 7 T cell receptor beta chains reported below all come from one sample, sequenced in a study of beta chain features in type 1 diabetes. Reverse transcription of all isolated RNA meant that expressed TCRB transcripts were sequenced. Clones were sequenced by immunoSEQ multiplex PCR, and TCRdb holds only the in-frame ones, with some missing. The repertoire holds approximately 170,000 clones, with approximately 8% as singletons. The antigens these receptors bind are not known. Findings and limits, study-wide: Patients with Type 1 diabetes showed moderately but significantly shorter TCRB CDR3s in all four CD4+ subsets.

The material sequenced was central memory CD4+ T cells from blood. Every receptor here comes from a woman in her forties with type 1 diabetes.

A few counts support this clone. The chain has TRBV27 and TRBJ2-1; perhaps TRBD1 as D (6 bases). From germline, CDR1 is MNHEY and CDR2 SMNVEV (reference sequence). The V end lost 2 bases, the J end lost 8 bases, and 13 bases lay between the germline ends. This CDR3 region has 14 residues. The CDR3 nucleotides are TGTGCCAGCAGTTTAACCCACAGGGCGGATGAGCAGTTCTTC. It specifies CASSLTHRADEQFF.

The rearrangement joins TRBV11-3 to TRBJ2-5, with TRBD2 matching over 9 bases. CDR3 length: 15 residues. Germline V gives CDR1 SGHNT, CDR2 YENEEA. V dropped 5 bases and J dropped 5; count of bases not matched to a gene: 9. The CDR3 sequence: CASSRRGGEDETQYF. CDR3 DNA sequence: TGTGCCAGCAGCAGACGCGGGGGGGAGGACGAGACCCAGTACTTC.

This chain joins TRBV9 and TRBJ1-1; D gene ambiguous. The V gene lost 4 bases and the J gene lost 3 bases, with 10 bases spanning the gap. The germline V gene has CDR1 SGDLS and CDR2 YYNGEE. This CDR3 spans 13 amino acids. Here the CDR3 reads CASSLGRDTEAFF. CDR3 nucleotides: TGTGCCAGCAGCCTCGGGAGGGACACTGAAGCTTTCTTT.

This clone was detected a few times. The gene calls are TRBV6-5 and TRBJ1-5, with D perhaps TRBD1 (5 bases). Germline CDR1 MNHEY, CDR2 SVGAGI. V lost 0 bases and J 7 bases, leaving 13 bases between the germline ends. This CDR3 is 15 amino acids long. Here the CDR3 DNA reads TGTGCCAGCAGTTACTCGGCAGGGATTAAACAGCCCCAGCATTTT. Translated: CASSYSAGIKQPQHF.

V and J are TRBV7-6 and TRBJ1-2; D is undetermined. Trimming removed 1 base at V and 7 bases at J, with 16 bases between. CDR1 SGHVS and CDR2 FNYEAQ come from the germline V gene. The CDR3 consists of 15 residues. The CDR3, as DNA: TGTGCCAGCAGCTTAGGGCCCCCAGGCCTTAGTGGCTACACCTTC. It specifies CASSLGPPGLSGYTF.

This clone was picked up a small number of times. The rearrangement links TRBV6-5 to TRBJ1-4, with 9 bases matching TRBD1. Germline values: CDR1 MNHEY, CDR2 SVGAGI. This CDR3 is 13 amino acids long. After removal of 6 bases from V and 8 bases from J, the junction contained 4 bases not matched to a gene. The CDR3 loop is CASRLTGGEKLFF. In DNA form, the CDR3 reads TGTGCCAGCAGGCTGACAGGGGGAGAAAAACTGTTTTTT.

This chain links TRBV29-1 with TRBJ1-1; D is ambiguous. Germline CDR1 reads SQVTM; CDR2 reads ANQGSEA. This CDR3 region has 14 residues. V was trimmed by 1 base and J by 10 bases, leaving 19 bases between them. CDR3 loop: CSVEALGENVGAFF. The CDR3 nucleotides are TGCAGCGTTGAAGCCCTTGGGGAGAATGTTGGAGCTTTCTTT. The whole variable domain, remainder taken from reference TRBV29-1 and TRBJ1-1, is SAVISQKPSRDICQRGTSLTIQCQVDSQVTMMFWYRQQPGQSLTLIATANQGSEATYESGFVIDKFPISRPNLTFSTLTVSNMSPEDSSIYLCSVEALGENVGAFFGQGTRLTVV.